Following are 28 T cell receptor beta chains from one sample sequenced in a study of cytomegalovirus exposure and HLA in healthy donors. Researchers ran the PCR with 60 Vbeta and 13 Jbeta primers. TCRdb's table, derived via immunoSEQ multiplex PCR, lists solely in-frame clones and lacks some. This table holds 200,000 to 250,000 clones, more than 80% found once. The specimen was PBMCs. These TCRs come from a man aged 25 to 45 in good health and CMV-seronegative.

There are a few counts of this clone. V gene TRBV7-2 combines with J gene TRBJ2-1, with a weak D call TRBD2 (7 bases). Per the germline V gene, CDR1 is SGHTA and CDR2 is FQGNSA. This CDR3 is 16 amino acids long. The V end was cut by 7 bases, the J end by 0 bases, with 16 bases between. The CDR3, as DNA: TGTGCCAGCAACCAGTGGGGGGGGGCCTCCTACAATGAGCAGTTCTTC. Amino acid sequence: CASNQWGGASYNEQFF.

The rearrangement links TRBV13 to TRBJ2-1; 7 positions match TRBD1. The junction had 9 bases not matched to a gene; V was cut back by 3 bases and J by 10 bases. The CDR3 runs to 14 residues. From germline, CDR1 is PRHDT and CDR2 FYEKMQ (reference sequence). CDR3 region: CASSFRTGPKEQFF. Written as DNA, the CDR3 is TGTGCCAGCAGCTTCCGGACAGGCCCTAAGGAGCAGTTCTTC.

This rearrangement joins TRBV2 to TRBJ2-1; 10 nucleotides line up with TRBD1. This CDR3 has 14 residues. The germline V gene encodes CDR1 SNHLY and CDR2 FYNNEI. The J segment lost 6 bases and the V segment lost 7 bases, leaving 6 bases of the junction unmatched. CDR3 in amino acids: CASIQRDRGNEQFF. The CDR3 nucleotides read TGTGCCAGCATTCAACGGGACAGGGGCAATGAGCAGTTCTTC.

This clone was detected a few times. The DNA of the CDR3 is TGCGCCAGCAGCCAGAGGGGGATGGGACAGCAGAACACTGAAGCTTTCTTT. It yields the protein CASSQRGMGQQNTEAFF. The chain uses TRBV4-3 and TRBJ1-1; TRBD1 aligns across 7 bases. The CDR3 is 17 residues long. The junction had 11 bases not matched to a gene; V was cut back by 3 bases and J by 1 base. Germline V lookup: CDR1 LGHNA, CDR2 YSLEER.

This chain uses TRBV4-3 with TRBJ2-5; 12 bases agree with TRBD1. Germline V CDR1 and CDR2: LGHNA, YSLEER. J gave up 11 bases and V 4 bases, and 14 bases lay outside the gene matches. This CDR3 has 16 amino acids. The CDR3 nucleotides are TGCGCCAGCAGCCCATTCTCCGGGACAGGGGGCTCTCGGCAGTACTTC. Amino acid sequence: CASSPFSGTGGSRQYF.

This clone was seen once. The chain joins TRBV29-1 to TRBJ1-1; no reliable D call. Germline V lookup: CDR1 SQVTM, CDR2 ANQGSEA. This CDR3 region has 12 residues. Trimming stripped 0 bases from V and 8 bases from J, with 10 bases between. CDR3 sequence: CSVEDSLREAFF. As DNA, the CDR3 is TGCAGCGTTGAAGATAGTCTCCGGGAAGCTTTCTTT. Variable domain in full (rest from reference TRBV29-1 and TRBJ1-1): SAVISQKPSRDICQRGTSLTIQCQVDSQVTMMFWYRQQPGQSLTLIATANQGSEATYESGFVIDKFPISRPNLTFSTLTVSNMSPEDSSIYLCSVEDSLREAFFGQGTRLTVV.

CDR3 protein: CASSLNSGEKEREQYF. The CDR3 region has the DNA TGTGCCAGCAGCTTAAATAGCGGGGAGAAGGAGCGAGAGCAGTACTTC. This chain connects TRBV7-8 to TRBJ2-7; 8 bases fit TRBD2. Unmatched junction bases numbered 13, after V lost 2 bases and J lost 7 bases. The CDR3 runs to 16 residues. Germline CDR1 SGHVS, CDR2 FQNEAQ.

Here the CDR3 DNA reads TGTGCCAGCAGTGACTCGGCTGGTAGCGGAGATACGCAGTATTTT. Its protein product is CASSDSAGSGDTQYF. The rearrangement uses TRBV6-4 and TRBJ2-3; D may be TRBD2 (6 bases). Germline CDR1 and CDR2: MRHNA and SNTAGT. There are 15 residues in the CDR3. The V end lost 0 bases, the J end lost 5 bases, and 12 bases lay between the germline ends.

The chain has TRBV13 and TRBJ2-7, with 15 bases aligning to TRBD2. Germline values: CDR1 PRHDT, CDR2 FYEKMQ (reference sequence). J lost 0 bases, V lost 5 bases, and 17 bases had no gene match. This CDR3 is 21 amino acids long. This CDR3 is CASSIRTSGGAGTRSSYEQYF. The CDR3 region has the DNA TGTGCCAGCAGCATCCGGACTAGCGGGGGGGCGGGCACCAGAAGCTCCTACGAGCAGTACTTC.

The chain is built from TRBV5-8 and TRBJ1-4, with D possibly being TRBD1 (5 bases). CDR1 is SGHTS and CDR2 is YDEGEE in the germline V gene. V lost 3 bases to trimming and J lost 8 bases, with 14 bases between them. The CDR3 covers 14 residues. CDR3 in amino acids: CASSSGFDREKLFF. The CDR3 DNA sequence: TGTGCCAGCAGCTCAGGTTTTGACAGAGAAAAACTGTTTTTT.

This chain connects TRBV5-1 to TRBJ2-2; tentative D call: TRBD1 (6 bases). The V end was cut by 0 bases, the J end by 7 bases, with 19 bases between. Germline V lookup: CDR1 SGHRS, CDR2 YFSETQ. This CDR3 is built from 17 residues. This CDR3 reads CASSLGTQGARGGELFF. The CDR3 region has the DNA TGCGCCAGCAGCTTGGGGACCCAAGGAGCCAGGGGCGGGGAGCTGTTTTTT.

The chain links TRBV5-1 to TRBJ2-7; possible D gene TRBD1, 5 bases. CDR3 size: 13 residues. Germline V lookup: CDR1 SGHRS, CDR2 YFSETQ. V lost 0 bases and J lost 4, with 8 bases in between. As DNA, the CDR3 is TGCGCCAGCAGCTTGGCCAGGGAATACGAGCAGTACTTC. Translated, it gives CASSLAREYEQYF.

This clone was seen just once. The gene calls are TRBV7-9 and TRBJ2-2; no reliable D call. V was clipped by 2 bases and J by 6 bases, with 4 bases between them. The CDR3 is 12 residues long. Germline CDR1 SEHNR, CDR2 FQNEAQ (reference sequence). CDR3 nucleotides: TGTGCCAGCAGCTTACCAGCCGGGGAGCTGTTTTTT. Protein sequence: CASSLPAGELFF.

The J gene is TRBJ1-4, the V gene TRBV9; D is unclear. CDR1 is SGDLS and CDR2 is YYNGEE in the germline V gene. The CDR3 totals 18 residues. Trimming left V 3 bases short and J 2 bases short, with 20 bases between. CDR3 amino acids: CASSAESHPDGTNEKLFF. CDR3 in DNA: TGTGCCAGCAGCGCAGAAAGTCACCCCGACGGGACTAATGAAAAACTGTTTTTT.

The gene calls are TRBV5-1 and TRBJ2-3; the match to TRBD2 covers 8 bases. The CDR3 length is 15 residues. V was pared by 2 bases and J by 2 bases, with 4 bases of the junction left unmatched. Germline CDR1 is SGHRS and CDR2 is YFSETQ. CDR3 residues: CASSFERETTDTQYF. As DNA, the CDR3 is TGCGCCAGCAGCTTCGAGCGGGAGACCACAGATACGCAGTATTTT.

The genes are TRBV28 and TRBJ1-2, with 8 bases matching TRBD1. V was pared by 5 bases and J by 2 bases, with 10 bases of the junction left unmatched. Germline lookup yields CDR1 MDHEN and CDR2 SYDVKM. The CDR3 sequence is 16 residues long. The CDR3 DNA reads TGTGCCAGCAGTCCTTCGACCGGACAGGGAAACTATGGCTACACCTTC. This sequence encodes CASSPSTGQGNYGYTF.

This CDR3 reads CASSRQGQGDYNSPLHF. The CDR3 bases are TGCGCCAGCAGCCGTCAGGGGCAGGGCGATTATAATTCACCCCTCCACTTT. This chain connects TRBV4-1 to TRBJ1-6, with D possibly being TRBD1 (6 bases). Germline CDR1 and CDR2: MGHRA and YSYEKL. The CDR3 is 17 amino acids. Trimming removed 4 bases from V and 4 bases from J, with 17 bases in between.

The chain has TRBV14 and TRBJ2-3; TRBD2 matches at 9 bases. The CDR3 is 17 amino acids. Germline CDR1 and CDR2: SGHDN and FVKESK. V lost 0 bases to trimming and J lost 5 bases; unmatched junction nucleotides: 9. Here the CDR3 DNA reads TGTGCCAGCAGCCAAGATCAGGGACTAGCTCTTAAAGATACGCAGTATTTT. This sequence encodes CASSQDQGLALKDTQYF.

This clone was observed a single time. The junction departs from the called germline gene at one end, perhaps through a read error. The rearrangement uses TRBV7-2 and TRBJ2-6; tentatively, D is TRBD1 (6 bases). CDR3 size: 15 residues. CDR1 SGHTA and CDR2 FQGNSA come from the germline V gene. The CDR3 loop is CASSLDRAGASVLTF. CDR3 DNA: TGTGCCAGCAGCTTAGACAGGGCTGGGGCCAGCGTCCTGACTTTC.

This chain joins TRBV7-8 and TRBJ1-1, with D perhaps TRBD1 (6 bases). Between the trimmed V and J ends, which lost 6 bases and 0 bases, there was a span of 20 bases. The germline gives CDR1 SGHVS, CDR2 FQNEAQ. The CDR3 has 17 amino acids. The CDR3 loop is CASSPSPQGQLNTEAFF. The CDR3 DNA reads TGTGCCAGCAGTCCAAGCCCACAGGGACAATTGAACACTGAAGCTTTCTTT.

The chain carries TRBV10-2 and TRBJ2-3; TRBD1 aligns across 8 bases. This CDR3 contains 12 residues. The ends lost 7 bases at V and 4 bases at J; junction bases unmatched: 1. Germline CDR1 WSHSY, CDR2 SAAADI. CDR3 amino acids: CASTGGADTQYF. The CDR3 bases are TGCGCCAGCACAGGGGGCGCAGATACGCAGTATTTT.

The CDR3 sequence is CASELAGDYNEQFF. DNA for the CDR3: TGTGCCAGCGAACTAGCGGGGGACTACAATGAGCAGTTCTTC. The chain recombines TRBV7-9 with TRBJ2-1, with TRBD2 identical over 11 bases. The V and J ends lost 8 bases and 3 bases, in that order; junction bases with no gene match: 3. CDR3 length equals 14 residues. Germline-derived CDR1 and CDR2 are SEHNR and FQNEAQ (reference sequence).

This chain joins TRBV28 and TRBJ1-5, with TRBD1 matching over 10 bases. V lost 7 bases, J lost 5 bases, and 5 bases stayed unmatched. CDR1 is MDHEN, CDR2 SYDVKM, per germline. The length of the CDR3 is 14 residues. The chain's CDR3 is CASNKDRGYQPQHF. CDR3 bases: TGTGCCAGCAATAAGGACAGGGGGTATCAGCCCCAGCATTTT.

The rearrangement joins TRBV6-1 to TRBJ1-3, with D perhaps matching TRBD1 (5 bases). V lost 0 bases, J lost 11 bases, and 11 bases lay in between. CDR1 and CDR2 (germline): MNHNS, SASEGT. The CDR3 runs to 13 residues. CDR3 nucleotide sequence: TGTGCCAGCAGTGAAGCGCTAGGGGCGTCCATATATTTT. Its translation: CASSEALGASIYF.

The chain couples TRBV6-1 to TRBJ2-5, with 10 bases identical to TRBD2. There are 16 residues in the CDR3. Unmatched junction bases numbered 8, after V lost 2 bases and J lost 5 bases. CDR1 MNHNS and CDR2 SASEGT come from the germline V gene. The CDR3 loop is CASSEPLAGVRETQYF. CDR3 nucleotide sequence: TGTGCCAGCAGTGAACCCCTAGCGGGGGTGAGGGAGACCCAGTACTTC.

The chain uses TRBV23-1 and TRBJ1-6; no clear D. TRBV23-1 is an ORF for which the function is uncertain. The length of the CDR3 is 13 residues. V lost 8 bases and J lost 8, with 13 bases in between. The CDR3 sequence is CASPFRRDSPLHF. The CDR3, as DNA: TGCGCCAGCCCTTTTAGGAGGGATTCACCCCTCCACTTT.

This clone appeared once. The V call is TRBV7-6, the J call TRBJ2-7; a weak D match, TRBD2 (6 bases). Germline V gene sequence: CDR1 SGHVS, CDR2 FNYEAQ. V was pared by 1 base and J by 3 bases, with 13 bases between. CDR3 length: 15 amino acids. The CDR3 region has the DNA TGTGCCAGCAGCTTAGGGAGGGCAGCCGACTACGAGCAGTACTTC. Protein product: CASSLGRAADYEQYF.

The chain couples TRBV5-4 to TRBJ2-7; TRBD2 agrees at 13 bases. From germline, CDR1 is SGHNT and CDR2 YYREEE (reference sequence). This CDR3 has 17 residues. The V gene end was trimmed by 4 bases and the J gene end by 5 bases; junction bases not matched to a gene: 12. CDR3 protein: CASSKNRLAGGADEQYF. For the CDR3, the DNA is TGTGCCAGCAGCAAAAATAGACTAGCGGGGGGCGCAGACGAGCAGTACTTC.